This TCR beta chain originates from a study of blood T cell repertoires in COVID-19. Whole-study context: PBMCs, B-cell-depleted T cells, or T cells were the source of the cDNA or gDNA that made up the material.

Participant age was roughly 18 to 90 years, and participants resided in around 24 US areas. V was clipped by 4 bases and J by 4 bases; unmatched bases: 9. Germline V gives CDR1 MDHEN, CDR2 SYDVKM. This CDR3 region has 15 residues. In the authors' methods: Estimation of nucleated cell counts relied on the amplification of reference gene primers. Profiled with immunoSEQ multiplex PCR; TCRdb holds only in-frame clones, not every one. V, J and clone size derive from that table, while D and trimming were established from the DNA sequence. Among 150,000 to 200,000 clones listed, approximately 90% were seen once.

Material: PBMCs or T cells enriched from blood (not recorded which). The source is a woman under 30 who had recovered from COVID-19. J is TRBJ1-1 and V is TRBV28, with 7 bases that match TRBD1. CDR3 nucleotides: TGTGCCAGCAGTTGGAGTAGCAGGGGGGCCACTGAAGCTTTCTTT. This gives the protein CASSWSSRGATEAFF.